These T cell receptor beta chains were read from a single sample in a study of type 1 regulatory T cells. TCRdb fed the reads into MiXCR, producing one record per CDR3 protein. Of 65,000 to 80,000 distinct CDR3 sequences in the sample, 20% are singletons; the top ten hold under 8.5%. Their specific antigens are unknown. Sequenced material: cultured type 1 regulatory T (Tr1) cells, either the whole culture or a sorted fraction (not recorded which). Source of these receptors: a human donor in good health. The CDR3 runs from the conserved cysteine through the conserved F or W. The order of the fields is J gene, V gene, D gene, clone size, CDR3 DNA, CDR3 protein. D genes are given only for firm matches. Size tells how often a clone was seen (once, few, many) or the class of an expanded clone, and some rows leave it out.

TRBJ2-2,TRBV7-7,TRBD1,once,TGTGCTAGCAGTCGGGACAGCGGTTCCGGGGAGCTGTTTTTT,CASSRDSGSGELFF
TRBJ2-7,TRBV7-6,.,few,TGTGCCAGCAGCTTATCGACCCCTGACGAGCAGTACTTC,CASSLSTPDEQYF
TRBJ1-1,TRBV5-6,.,many,TGTGCCAGCAGCCCCGTTTGGGGCTCTGAAGCTTTCTTT,CASSPVWGSEAFF
TRBJ2-4,TRBV6-5,TRBD1,.,TGTGCCAGCAGGAAACTCGGGACAGACCCCAAAAACATTCAGTACTTC,CASRKLGTDPKNIQYF
TRBJ2-7,TRBV30,TRBD2,.,TGTGCCTGGAGTGTTGGACTAGCGGGAGACGAGCAGCACTTC,CAWSVGLAGDEQHF
TRBJ2-3,TRBV7-3,.,many,TGTGCCAGCAGCCCTACATTCTCAGGAGATACGCAGTATTTT,CASSPTFSGDTQYF
TRBJ2-3,TRBV7-9,.,.,TGTGCCAGCAGCTTAGGACTCGCGGGACCGACAGATACGCAGTATTTT,CASSLGLAGPTDTQYF
TRBJ1-6,TRBV5-6,.,.,TGTGCCAGCAGGAAAAGGGAGGATTCACCCCTCCACTTT,CASRKREDSPLHF
TRBJ2-7,TRBV5-1,.,many,TGCGCCAGCAGCCTTGGTCGTGGAGGGGATTACTACGAGCAGTACTTC,CASSLGRGGDYYEQYF
TRBJ2-1,TRBV20-1,.,few,TGCAGTGCTCAACTAATCAATGAGCAGTTCTTC,CSAQLINEQFF
TRBJ2-3,TRBV28,.,.,TGTGCCAGTAACCCGACGGAAATAGTCGGGGATACGCAGTATTTT,CASNPTEIVGDTQYF
TRBJ2-5,TRBV5-4,.,few,TGTGCCAGCAGCTTGGACCAGGGAGGGACCCAGTACTTC,CASSLDQGGTQYF
TRBJ2-4,TRBV29-1,.,few,TGCAGCGTTGTTGTGGTGGAACTTCGAAACATTCAGTACTTC,CSVVVVELRNIQYF
TRBJ2-1,TRBV12-3/TRBV12-4,TRBD2,few,TGTGCCAGCCACTCTCCGACTAGCGGGCCTTACAATGAGCAGTTCTTC,CASHSPTSGPYNEQFF
TRBJ2-5,TRBV6-5,TRBD2,few,TGTGCCAGCATAAGGGAACGGGAGGGAGAGACCCAGTACTTC,CASIREREGETQYF
TRBJ2-7,TRBV20-1,TRBD2,few,TGCAGTGCAACCGGGACTAGCGGGAGGAAGCAAGGCGAGCAGTACTTC,CSATGTSGRKQGEQYF
TRBJ2-3,TRBV20-1,.,.,TGTAGTGCTAGGCCACACTCGTTAGGAGGAACGCAGTATTTT,CSARPHSLGGTQYF
TRBJ1-3,TRBV9,.,.,TGTGCCAGCAGCTCACGAGACACCATATATTTT,CASSSRDTIYF
TRBJ1-4,TRBV28,TRBD1,.,TGTGCCAGCAGCCAATTTGACAGGGGAATGTTTTTT,CASSQFDRGMFF
TRBJ1-2,TRBV3-1,.,few,TGTGCCAGCAGCCAAGGCGGGTTGTCTGGCTACACCTTC,CASSQGGLSGYTF
TRBJ2-5,TRBV27,.,.,TGTGCCAGCAGTTTAATTAAGGGGGCAGGGGGGGAGACCCAGTACTTC,CASSLIKGAGGETQYF
TRBJ2-4,TRBV5-6,.,.,TGTGCCAGCAGCTTGGGGAGGGCCAACATTCAGTACTTC,CASSLGRANIQYF
TRBJ2-7,TRBV7-2,.,few,TGTGCCAGCAACCGGGTCGGATACGAGCAGTACTTC,CASNRVGYEQYF
TRBJ2-3,TRBV5-1,TRBD1,few,TGCGCCAGCAGCACCGGACAGGGGGCAGATACGCAGTATTTT,CASSTGQGADTQYF
TRBJ2-5,TRBV20-1,TRBD1,.,TGCAGTGCTAGAGCGAACTCGGGACAGGGGCGTGAGACCCAGTACTTC,CSARANSGQGRETQYF
TRBJ2-5,TRBV5-1,TRBD1,few,TGCGCCAGCAGCGCGACAGGGGGCCAGGAGACCCAGTACTTC,CASSATGGQETQYF
TRBJ1-4,TRBV5-1,.,.,TGCGCCAGCAGCTTCCTTCCTGAGACCGGGGGAGAAAAACTGTTTTTT,CASSFLPETGGEKLFF
TRBJ1-1,TRBV5-5,.,.,TGTGCCAGCAGCTTGCTACCCCGGGACACTGAAGCTTTCTTT,CASSLLPRDTEAFF
TRBJ2-3,TRBV24-1,.,.,TGTGCCACCAGTGAGGGAGGACAGAAAAGGACGCAGTATTTT,CATSEGGQKRTQYF
TRBJ1-6,TRBV20-1,TRBD1,few,TGCAGTGCCCGCGGCCAGGGGGGTTCCTCACCCCTCCACTTT,CSARGQGGSSPLHF
TRBJ2-3,TRBV2,.,.,TGTGCCAGCAGTGAAGCGAGAGCAGTACCGCAGTATTTT,CASSEARAVPQYF